The 10 T cell receptor beta chains listed next were all sequenced from one sample in a study of identical twins. TCRdb reprocessed the 5' RACE reads via MiXCR and lists one record per CDR3 protein. The data contain hundreds of thousands of distinct CDR3 sequences, roughly 20% of them singletons. The sample was also linked to a second study, of T cells expressing NK-cell markers.

Sample: PBMCs. The receptors were gathered from a woman younger than 30 in good health.

This clonotype was seen more than once but under ten times. The chain recombines TRBV10-3 with TRBJ1-1; D is possibly TRBD1 (6 bases). The length of the CDR3 is 11 residues. The V end lost 6 bases, the J end lost 8 bases, and 10 bases lay between the germline ends. Looked up from germline, CDR1 is ENHRY and CDR2 is SYGVKD. For the CDR3, the DNA is TGTGCCATCAGGAGAGGGGGAGAAGCTTTCTTT. Translation: CAIRRGGEAFF.

This clonotype has a handful of counts. CDR3 region: CSVASSTDTQYF. The DNA for the CDR3 is TGCAGCGTTGCATCTAGCACAGATACGCAGTATTTT. The chain has TRBV29-1 and TRBJ2-3, with D hard to call. Germline V CDR1 and CDR2: SQVTM, ANQGSEA. V was trimmed by 4 bases and J by 0 bases, leaving 5 bases between them. The CDR3 contains 12 residues.

The chain combines TRBV27 with TRBJ1-5; D unclear. Germline V gives CDR1 MNHEY, CDR2 SMNVEV (reference sequence). V was clipped by 6 bases and J by 0 bases, with 9 bases between them. This CDR3 is 14 amino acids long. The CDR3 sequence: CASSHSYSNQPQHF. The CDR3 DNA is TGTGCCAGCAGCCACAGCTATAGCAATCAGCCCCAGCATTTT.

Here the CDR3 DNA reads TGCAGCGTTGAAGGGCGGGAGGGCCTCACCGGGGAGCTGTTTTTT. This translates into CSVEGREGLTGELFF. The V gene is TRBV29-1, the J gene TRBJ2-2; 9 bases are a match to TRBD2. Germline V gene lookup returns CDR1 SQVTM and CDR2 ANQGSEA. The CDR3 contains 15 residues. The junction had 4 bases not matched to a gene; V was cut back by 1 base and J by 4 bases.

The chain recombines TRBV5-1 with TRBJ2-1; 8 bases align to TRBD2. Trimming removed 0 bases from V and 6 bases from J; junction bases left unmatched: 5. The CDR3 runs to 15 residues. Germline lookup yields CDR1 SGHRS and CDR2 YFSETQ. The CDR3 is CASSLEPAGGNEQFF. The DNA for the CDR3 is TGCGCCAGCAGCTTGGAGCCGGCGGGGGGCAATGAGCAGTTCTTC.

The chain employs TRBV5-1 and TRBJ2-1; the D is unclear. From germline, CDR1 is SGHRS and CDR2 YFSETQ. Trimming cost V 0 bases and J 6 bases, with 13 bases left between them. The CDR3 spans 15 residues. Here the CDR3 DNA reads TGCGCCAGCAGCTTGGGTGCCCCCAGCCGCAATGAGCAGTTCTTC. Its translation: CASSLGAPSRNEQFF.

The CDR3 DNA sequence: TGTGCCAGCAGCTCGGGACAGGGGAGTTCCTACGAGCAGTACTTC. Translating it yields CASSSGQGSSYEQYF. J is TRBJ2-7 and V is TRBV5-4; TRBD1 matches 10 bases. CDR3 length: 15 residues. V shed 3 bases and J 1 base; nucleotides not matched to a gene: 4. CDR1 is SGHNT, CDR2 YYREEE, per germline (reference sequence).

This clonotype was found a few times. V and J are TRBV6-5 and TRBJ2-2; 7 nucleotides line up with TRBD2. Germline-derived CDR1 and CDR2 are MNHEY and SVGAGI. With 0 bases clipped from V and 3 bases from J, the junction kept 4 bases outside the gene matches. The CDR3 runs to 16 residues. The CDR3 is CASSYSSGLYTGELFF. In nucleotides, the CDR3 is TGTGCCAGCAGTTACTCTAGCGGGCTTTACACCGGGGAGCTGTTTTTT.

A few counts support this clonotype. V and J are TRBV11-2 and TRBJ2-1; D is unresolved. This CDR3 spans 12 amino acids. Germline V CDR1 and CDR2: SGHAT, FQNNGV. V dropped 4 bases and J dropped 8 bases, with 9 bases sitting between them. CDR3 sequence: CASSYNHYEQFF. CDR3 DNA sequence: TGTGCCAGCAGCTACAATCATTATGAGCAGTTCTTC.

The gene calls are TRBV30 and TRBJ2-4; possible D gene TRBD1, 6 bases. The CDR3 totals 13 residues. Per germline, CDR1 GTSNPN and CDR2 SVGIG (reference sequence). V was cut by 4 bases and J by 7 bases, with 14 bases left in between. The CDR3 sequence: CAWNPGQWNIQYF. The CDR3 DNA follows: TGTGCCTGGAACCCCGGACAGTGGAACATTCAGTACTTC.